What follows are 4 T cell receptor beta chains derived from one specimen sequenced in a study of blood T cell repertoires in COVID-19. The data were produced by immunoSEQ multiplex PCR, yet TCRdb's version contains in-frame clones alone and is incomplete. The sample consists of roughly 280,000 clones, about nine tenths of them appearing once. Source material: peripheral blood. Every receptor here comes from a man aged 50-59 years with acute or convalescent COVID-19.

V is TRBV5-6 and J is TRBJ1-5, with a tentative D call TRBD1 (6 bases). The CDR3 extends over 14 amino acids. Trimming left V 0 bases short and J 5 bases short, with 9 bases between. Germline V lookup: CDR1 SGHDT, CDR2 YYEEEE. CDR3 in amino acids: CASSLGQAYQPQHF. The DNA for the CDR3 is TGTGCCAGCAGCTTGGGACAGGCTTATCAGCCCCAGCATTTT.

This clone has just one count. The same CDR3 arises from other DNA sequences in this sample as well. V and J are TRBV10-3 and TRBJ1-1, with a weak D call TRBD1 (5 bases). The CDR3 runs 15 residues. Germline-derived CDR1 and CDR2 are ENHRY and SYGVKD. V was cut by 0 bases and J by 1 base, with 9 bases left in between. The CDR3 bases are TGTGCCATCAGTGAGTCGCGGGGGGGGAACACTGAAGCTTTCTTT. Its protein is CAISESRGGNTEAFF.

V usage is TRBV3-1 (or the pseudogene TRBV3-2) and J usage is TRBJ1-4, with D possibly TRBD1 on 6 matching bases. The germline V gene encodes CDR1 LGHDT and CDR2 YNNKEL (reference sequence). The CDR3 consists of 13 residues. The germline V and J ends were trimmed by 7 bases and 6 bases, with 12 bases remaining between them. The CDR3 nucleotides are TGTGCCAGCACCATGACAGGTTATGAAAAACTGTTTTTT. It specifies CASTMTGYEKLFF.

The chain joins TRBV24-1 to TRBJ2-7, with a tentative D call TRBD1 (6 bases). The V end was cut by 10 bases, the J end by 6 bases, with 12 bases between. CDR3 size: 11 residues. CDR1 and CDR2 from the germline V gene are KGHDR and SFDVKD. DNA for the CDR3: TGTGCCACGTCACAGGGTGGCGAGCAGTACTTC. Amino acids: CATSQGGEQYF.